The sequence of this T cell receptor (beta chain) was determined in a study of blood T cells in healthy people across ages. At the level of the study: Template switching captured about one barcoded beta molecule per two T cells. Study-wide findings and caveats: Unsorted PBMC material precluded a definitive naive versus antigen-experienced comparison.

Combining a sample-barcoded 5' primer with a J-beta primer mix, a second PCR ran for about 7 to 12 cycles. A single record per CDR3 protein comes from TCRdb applying MiXCR to the 5' RACE reads. Seen here are hundreds of thousands of distinct CDR3 sequences, 24% observed once, and the top ten hold just under 9%. This clonotype was counted only a few times. Its antigen is unknown. Between the trimmed V and J ends, which lost 4 bases and 7 bases, there was a span of 16 bases. In germline, CDR1 is LGHNA, CDR2 YSLEER. The CDR3 has 14 residues. This sample also belongs to another study, concerning T cells of mothers and their children.

This TCR came from a boy aged 5-17 years in good health. This rearrangement joins TRBV4-3 to TRBJ1-2; the D gene is possibly TRBD1 (5 bases). Sequenced material: blood. The CDR3 loop is CASSRSAGPVGYTF. The CDR3 coding sequence is TGCGCCAGCAGCCGAAGCGCAGGGCCGGTTGGCTACACCTTC.